The clone carrying this T cell receptor beta chain was recorded a few times. At the DNA level, this CDR3 is encoded by other sequences in the same sample as well. Method: immunoSEQ multiplex PCR; TCRdb's copy keeps in-frame clones and lacks some. The sample has some 150,000 clones, about 89% seen once. This sample was taken from a study of blood T cell repertoires in COVID-19. Study context: Acute-phase and convalescent COVID-19 samples originated in the United States, Italy and Spain. In each case, the material was cDNA or gDNA derived from T cells, B-cell-depleted T cells, or PBMCs.

Sequenced: peripheral blood. This TCR derives from a man aged 55 to 70 with active or convalescent COVID-19.

The CDR3 protein is CASSPRLDSYEQYF. The CDR3 coding sequence is TGTGCCAGCAGTCCGCGGCTGGATAGCTACGAGCAGTACTTC. The chain links TRBV27 to TRBJ2-7, with unresolved D. CDR1 is MNHEY, CDR2 SMNVEV, per germline (reference sequence). CDR3 size: 14 residues. The germline V and J ends were trimmed by 5 bases and 3 bases, with 14 bases remaining between them.